Below, 29 T cell receptor beta chains from the same sample are listed, as sequenced in a study of shared clonotypes between healthy human individuals. Assay used: immunoSEQ multiplex PCR; TCRdb lists only in-frame clones, some missing. The table records more than 850,000 clones, about 84% of them present only once. The material sequenced was memory CD4+ T cells from PBMCs. As for subset: CD45RA-negative fraction. These receptors were obtained from a man aged 18-30 years in good health. Some clones in this sample may be carry-over from other donors' samples.

With respect to this clone: This sample includes further DNA sequences coding for the same CDR3. J is TRBJ2-7 and V is TRBV5-1; D unresolved. CDR3 length equals 14 residues. Germline CDR1 SGHRS, CDR2 YFSETQ. Trimming pared 4 bases from V and 7 bases from J, leaving 18 bases between. This CDR3 is CASSPGTSGREQYF. CDR3 sequence (DNA): TGCGCCAGCAGCCCTGGAACATCGGGTCGGGAGCAGTACTTC. The variable domain in full, with the rest retrieved from reference TRBV5-1 and TRBJ2-7, is KAGVTQTPRYLIKTRGQQVTLSCSPISGHRSVSWYQQTPGQGLQFLFEYFSETQRNKGNFPGRFSGRQFSNSRSEMNVSTLELGDSALYLCASSPGTSGREQYFGPGTRLTVT.

Only a few counts were recorded for this clone. This rearrangement joins TRBV5-6 to TRBJ1-2; D unresolved. This CDR3 has 14 residues. From germline, CDR1 is SGHDT and CDR2 YYEEEE. Deletions cut 4 bases from V and 0 bases from J, with 10 bases between. This CDR3 reads CASSTSRANYGYTF. CDR3 in DNA: TGTGCCAGCAGCACGTCCAGAGCTAACTATGGCTACACCTTC.

Ten or more counts support this clone. This sequence joins TRBV27 and TRBJ2-1; possibly TRBD2 for D (6 bases). V lost 3 bases and J lost 7, with 22 bases in between. The germline V gene has CDR1 MNHEY and CDR2 SMNVEV (reference sequence). This CDR3 is built from 17 residues. As DNA, the CDR3 is TGTGCCAGCAGTTTCTTCACCGGGACTCCGACCCAAAATGAGCAGTTCTTC. Amino acid sequence: CASSFFTGTPTQNEQFF.

This clone was seen ten or more times. This rearrangement joins TRBV7-3 to TRBJ2-7, with 10 positions matching TRBD2. The length of the CDR3 is 15 residues. Germline-derived CDR1 and CDR2 are SGHTA and FQGTGA. After removal of 5 bases from V and 3 bases from J, the junction contained 7 bases not matched to a gene. In DNA form, the CDR3 reads TGTGCCAGCAGCCCTCGACTAGCGGGCGTCTACGAGCAGTACTTC. Protein product: CASSPRLAGVYEQYF. Based on the CDR3 plus reference TRBV7-3 and TRBJ2-7, the full variable domain is GAGVSQTPSNKVTEKGKYVELRCDPISGHTALYWYRQSLGQGPEFLIYFQGTGAADDSGLPNDRFFAVRPEGSVSTLKIQRTERGDSAVYLCASSPRLAGVYEQYFGPGTRLTVT.

The CDR3 loop is CASSRVRTGPLPQPQHF. CDR3 in DNA: TGTGCCAGTAGTAGGGTCCGGACAGGTCCTCTTCCTCAGCCCCAGCATTTT. The rearrangement joins TRBV19 to TRBJ1-5; 7 bases agree with TRBD1. From germline, CDR1 is LNHDA and CDR2 SQIVND (reference sequence). CDR3 length: 17 residues. V lost 4 bases, J lost 6 bases, and 15 bases stayed unmatched.

The CDR3 sequence: CASSSALDRVANYGYTF. The CDR3 DNA follows: TGTGCCAGCAGTTCGGCTCTGGACAGGGTGGCTAACTATGGCTACACCTTC. The gene calls are TRBV28 and TRBJ1-2, with 8 bases matching TRBD1. The CDR3 loop spans 17 amino acids. V lost 4 bases and J lost 0; bases outside the gene matches: 10. The germline V gene has CDR1 MDHEN and CDR2 SYDVKM.

The chain joins TRBV2 to TRBJ2-3; D is unresolved. The CDR3 totals 14 residues. CDR1 SNHLY and CDR2 FYNNEI come from the germline V gene. The ends were cut back, 7 bases at V and 0 bases at J, with 11 bases in the middle. The chain's CDR3 is CASIRSLSTDTQYF. DNA of the CDR3: TGTGCCAGCATTCGGTCCCTTAGCACAGATACGCAGTATTTT.

The rearrangement joins TRBV25-1 to TRBJ2-5; D unresolved. This CDR3 has 15 residues. The V end was cut by 3 bases, the J end by 5 bases, with 16 bases between. The germline V gene has CDR1 MGHDK and CDR2 SYGVNS. This chain's CDR3 is CASSDPTEHLETQYF. The CDR3 DNA reads TGTGCCAGCAGTGACCCGACGGAGCACCTTGAGACCCAGTACTTC.

This clone came up a few times. This sequence joins TRBV6-1 and TRBJ1-1, with 7 bases aligning to TRBD1. The CDR3 has 14 residues. From germline, CDR1 is MNHNS and CDR2 SASEGT. V was pared by 4 bases and J by 2 bases, with 4 bases of the junction left unmatched. The CDR3 region is CASSGRQGNTEAFF. The CDR3 DNA reads TGTGCCAGCAGTGGCAGACAGGGTAACACTGAAGCTTTCTTT.

In the case of this clone: This same CDR3 is encoded by further DNA sequences in the sample. The chain links TRBV5-1 to TRBJ2-3, with D uncertain. The CDR3 loop spans 15 amino acids. V was shortened by 0 bases and J by 3 bases, with 11 bases between the two germline ends. Germline V lookup: CDR1 SGHRS, CDR2 YFSETQ. CDR3 coding DNA: TGCGCCAGCAGCTTGGATCGGGTAAGGACAGATACGCAGTATTTT. It specifies CASSLDRVRTDTQYF.

About this clone itself: Other DNA sequences in the same sample also yield this CDR3. V and J are TRBV7-9 and TRBJ2-3; D may correspond to TRBD1 or TRBD2 (5 bases each). CDR1 SEHNR and CDR2 FQNEAQ come from the germline V gene (reference sequence). Trimming cost V 3 bases and J 1 base, with 8 bases left between them. This CDR3 comprises 14 residues. The chain's CDR3 is CASSLGRGTDTQYF. The CDR3 bases are TGTGCCAGCAGCTTGGGGCGGGGCACAGATACGCAGTATTTT.

The chain is built from TRBV7-7 and TRBJ2-7; TRBD2 matches at 12 bases. Germline V gene sequence: CDR1 SSHAT, CDR2 FNYEAQ (reference sequence). J lost 7 bases, V lost 5 bases, and 12 bases had no gene match. This CDR3 spans 16 amino acids. Here the CDR3 DNA reads TGTGCCAGCAGCCCAGGAGCTAGCGGGAGGGCCAGTGAGCAGTACTTC. Translating gives CASSPGASGRASEQYF.

The chain uses TRBV18 and TRBJ2-5; tentatively, D is TRBD1 (5 bases). The germline V and J ends were trimmed by 5 bases and 4 bases, with 5 bases remaining between them. The CDR3 spans 11 residues. CDR1 and CDR2 from the germline V gene are KGHSH and LQKENI. The CDR3 coding sequence is TGTGCCAGCTCAGACAGAGAGACCCAGTACTTC. Amino acids: CASSDRETQYF.

The J gene is TRBJ1-5, the V gene TRBV7-9, with D possibly being TRBD1 (5 bases). The CDR3 consists of 12 residues. In germline, CDR1 is SEHNR, CDR2 FQNEAQ (reference sequence). V dropped 7 bases and J dropped 7 bases, with 11 bases sitting between them. The DNA of the CDR3 is TGTGCCAGCAACCGAGGGGACCAGCCCCAGCATTTT. As protein: CASNRGDQPQHF.

The chain employs TRBV7-2 and TRBJ1-2; a possible D gene is TRBD1 (5 bases). CDR3 length: 15 amino acids. CDR1 is SGHTA and CDR2 is FQGNSA in the germline V gene. Trimming took 5 bases from V and 5 from J, leaving 18 bases between them. This CDR3 is CASSRRGAGTYGYTF. For the CDR3, the DNA is TGTGCCAGCAGCCGCCGAGGGGCAGGTACTTATGGCTACACCTTC.

The gene calls are TRBV19 and TRBJ1-1, with a possible D match to TRBD1 (5 bases). V lost 3 bases and J lost 5, with 22 bases in between. Germline-derived CDR1 and CDR2 are LNHDA and SQIVND (reference sequence). The CDR3 length is 17 residues. The CDR3 nucleotides are TGTGCCAGTAGTATTACCCCCGGGACTACCCATAAGACTGAAGCTTTCTTT. Its protein product is CASSITPGTTHKTEAFF.

The chain couples TRBV7-2 to TRBJ1-1; D gene uncertain. The germline V and J ends were trimmed by 3 bases and 7 bases, with 15 bases remaining between them. The CDR3 sequence is 14 residues long. CDR1 and CDR2 (germline): SGHTA, FQGNSA. CDR3 sequence: CASSFGPSPGEAFF. In DNA, the CDR3 is TGTGCCAGCAGCTTTGGACCCTCCCCGGGTGAAGCTTTCTTT.

This clone occurred once. J is TRBJ1-2 and V is TRBV28; D is unclear. Germline CDR1 reads MDHEN; CDR2 reads SYDVKM. This CDR3 contains 12 residues. With 4 bases removed from V and 11 bases from J, the gap between germline ends came to 14 bases. The CDR3 nucleotides are TGTGCCAGCAGTTCGCGGACGGGAGCGTACACCTTC. This codes for CASSSRTGAYTF.

This clone was observed a single time. This rearrangement joins TRBV7-2 to TRBJ2-1; D is perhaps TRBD2 (6 bases). Germline values: CDR1 SGHTA, CDR2 FQGNSA. This CDR3 comprises 14 residues. The V gene lost 5 bases and the J gene lost 6 bases, with 14 bases spanning the gap. CDR3 sequence: CASSPQRVPNEQFF. The CDR3 DNA reads TGTGCCAGCAGCCCTCAGCGGGTCCCCAATGAGCAGTTCTTC.

This clone came up many times. This chain uses TRBV29-1 with TRBJ1-2, with D possibly being TRBD1 (5 bases). This CDR3 is built from 12 residues. Germline CDR1 is SQVTM and CDR2 is ANQGSEA. Trimming stripped 4 bases from V and 1 base from J, with 7 bases between. CDR3 protein: CSVGGDNYGYTF. CDR3 in DNA: TGCAGCGTTGGGGGGGATAACTATGGCTACACCTTC.

With respect to this clone: The same CDR3 arises from other DNA sequences in this sample as well. The V call is TRBV2, the J call TRBJ1-3; TRBD1 matches at 7 bases. V shed 6 bases, J shed 4 bases, and the junction held 3 bases outside the gene matches. The CDR3 runs to 13 residues. The germline V gene encodes CDR1 SNHLY and CDR2 FYNNEI. The CDR3 loop is CASSRDSGNTIYF. The CDR3 DNA sequence: TGTGCCAGCAGCAGGGACAGCGGAAACACCATATATTTT. The full variable domain, completed using reference TRBV2 and TRBJ1-3, is EPEVTQTPSHQVTQMGQEVILRCVPISNHLYFYWYRQILGQKVEFLVSFYNNEISEKSEIFDDQFSVERPDGSNFTLKIRSTKLEDSAMYFCASSRDSGNTIYFGEGSWLTVV.

The chain carries TRBV12-5 and TRBJ2-3; D not certain. Per the germline V gene, CDR1 is LGHNT and CDR2 is FRNRAP. V lost 6 bases and J 1 base, leaving 8 bases between the germline ends. This CDR3 is built from 13 residues. The CDR3: CASGSLGTDTQYF. The CDR3 coding sequence is TGTGCTAGTGGCTCCCTCGGCACAGATACGCAGTATTTT.

The chain combines TRBV11-2 with TRBJ2-1, with 10 bases that match TRBD1. This CDR3 spans 13 amino acids. CDR1 is SGHAT, CDR2 FQNNGV, per germline. Trimming cost V 5 bases and J 9 bases; bases outside gene matches: 4. The CDR3 DNA follows: TGTGCCAGCAGCCCTGACAGGGGGCCTGAGCAGTTCTTC. Protein product: CASSPDRGPEQFF.

The rearrangement uses TRBV10-2 and TRBJ1-2; D possibly corresponds to TRBD1 (5 bases). The V and J ends lost 6 bases and 5 bases respectively, with 16 bases between them. Germline V gives CDR1 WSHSY, CDR2 SAAADI. The CDR3 is made up of 14 amino acids. CDR3 region: CASSSRAVGYGYTF. The DNA of the CDR3 is TGCGCCAGCAGCTCCAGGGCGGTCGGGTATGGCTACACCTTC.

The chain links TRBV7-9 to TRBJ1-1; D remains unclear. Germline lookup yields CDR1 SEHNR and CDR2 FQNEAQ (reference sequence). CDR3 length: 14 amino acids. V lost 3 bases to trimming and J lost 3 bases, with 11 bases between them. The CDR3 loop reads CASSFPRRDTEAFF. DNA of the CDR3: TGTGCCAGCAGCTTTCCCCGGCGGGACACTGAAGCTTTCTTT.

The chain uses TRBV19 and TRBJ1-1; D is ambiguous. Germline V gene data show CDR1 as LNHDA and CDR2 as SQIVND (reference sequence). This CDR3 spans 13 amino acids. V lost 5 bases and J 2 bases, leaving 9 bases between the germline ends. The CDR3 is CASSLPLNTEAFF. The CDR3 bases are TGTGCCAGTAGTCTACCCCTCAACACTGAAGCTTTCTTT.

This clone was recorded many times. The V and J genes are TRBV7-6 and TRBJ2-7; no reliable D call. V lost 1 base and J lost 6, with 10 bases in between. The CDR3 covers 13 residues. Germline CDR1 is SGHVS and CDR2 is FNYEAQ. CDR3 sequence reads: CASSLGQNSEQYF. The CDR3 region has the DNA TGTGCCAGCAGCTTAGGGCAGAACAGCGAGCAGTACTTC.

This chain uses TRBV28 with TRBJ2-1; D possibly uses TRBD1 or TRBD2 (6 bases each). The CDR3 spans 17 residues. Germline V gene sequence: CDR1 MDHEN, CDR2 SYDVKM. With 6 bases removed from V and 4 bases from J, the gap between germline ends came to 22 bases. The CDR3 spells CASRPGGAVQGYNEQFF. In DNA form, the CDR3 reads TGTGCCAGCAGACCCGGGGGCGCAGTTCAGGGTTACAATGAGCAGTTCTTC.

The chain combines TRBV29-1 with TRBJ1-1; D remains unclear. The germline gives CDR1 SQVTM, CDR2 ANQGSEA. The CDR3 sequence is 10 residues long. Trimming took off 7 bases at V and 4 bases at J, with 7 bases between the two ends. The CDR3 loop is CSGDGTEAFF. CDR3 DNA sequence: TGCAGCGGAGATGGCACTGAAGCTTTCTTT.